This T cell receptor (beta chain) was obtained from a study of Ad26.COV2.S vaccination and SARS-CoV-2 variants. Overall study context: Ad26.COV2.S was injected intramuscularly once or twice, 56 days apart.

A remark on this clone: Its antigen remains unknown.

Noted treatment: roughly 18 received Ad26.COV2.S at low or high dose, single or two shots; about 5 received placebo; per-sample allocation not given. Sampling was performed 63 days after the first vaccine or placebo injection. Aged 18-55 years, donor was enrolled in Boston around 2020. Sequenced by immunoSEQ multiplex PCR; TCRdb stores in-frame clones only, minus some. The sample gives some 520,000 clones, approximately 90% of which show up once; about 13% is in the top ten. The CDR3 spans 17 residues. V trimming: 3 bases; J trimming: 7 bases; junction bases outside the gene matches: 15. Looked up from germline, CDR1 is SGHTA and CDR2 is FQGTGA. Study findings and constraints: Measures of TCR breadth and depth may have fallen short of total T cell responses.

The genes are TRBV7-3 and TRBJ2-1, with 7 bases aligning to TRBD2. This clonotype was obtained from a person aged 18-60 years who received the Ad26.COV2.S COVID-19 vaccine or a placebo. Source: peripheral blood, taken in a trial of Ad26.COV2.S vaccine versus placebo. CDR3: CASSFYSGVAGANEQFF. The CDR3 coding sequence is TGTGCCAGCAGCTTCTACTCGGGGGTAGCGGGTGCTAATGAGCAGTTCTTC. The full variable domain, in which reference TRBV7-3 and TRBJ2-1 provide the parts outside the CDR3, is GAGVSQTPSNKVTEKGKYVELRCDPISGHTALYWYRQSLGQGPEFLIYFQGTGAADDSGLPNDRFFAVRPEGSVSTLKIQRTERGDSAVYLCASSFYSGVAGANEQFFGPGTRLTVL.